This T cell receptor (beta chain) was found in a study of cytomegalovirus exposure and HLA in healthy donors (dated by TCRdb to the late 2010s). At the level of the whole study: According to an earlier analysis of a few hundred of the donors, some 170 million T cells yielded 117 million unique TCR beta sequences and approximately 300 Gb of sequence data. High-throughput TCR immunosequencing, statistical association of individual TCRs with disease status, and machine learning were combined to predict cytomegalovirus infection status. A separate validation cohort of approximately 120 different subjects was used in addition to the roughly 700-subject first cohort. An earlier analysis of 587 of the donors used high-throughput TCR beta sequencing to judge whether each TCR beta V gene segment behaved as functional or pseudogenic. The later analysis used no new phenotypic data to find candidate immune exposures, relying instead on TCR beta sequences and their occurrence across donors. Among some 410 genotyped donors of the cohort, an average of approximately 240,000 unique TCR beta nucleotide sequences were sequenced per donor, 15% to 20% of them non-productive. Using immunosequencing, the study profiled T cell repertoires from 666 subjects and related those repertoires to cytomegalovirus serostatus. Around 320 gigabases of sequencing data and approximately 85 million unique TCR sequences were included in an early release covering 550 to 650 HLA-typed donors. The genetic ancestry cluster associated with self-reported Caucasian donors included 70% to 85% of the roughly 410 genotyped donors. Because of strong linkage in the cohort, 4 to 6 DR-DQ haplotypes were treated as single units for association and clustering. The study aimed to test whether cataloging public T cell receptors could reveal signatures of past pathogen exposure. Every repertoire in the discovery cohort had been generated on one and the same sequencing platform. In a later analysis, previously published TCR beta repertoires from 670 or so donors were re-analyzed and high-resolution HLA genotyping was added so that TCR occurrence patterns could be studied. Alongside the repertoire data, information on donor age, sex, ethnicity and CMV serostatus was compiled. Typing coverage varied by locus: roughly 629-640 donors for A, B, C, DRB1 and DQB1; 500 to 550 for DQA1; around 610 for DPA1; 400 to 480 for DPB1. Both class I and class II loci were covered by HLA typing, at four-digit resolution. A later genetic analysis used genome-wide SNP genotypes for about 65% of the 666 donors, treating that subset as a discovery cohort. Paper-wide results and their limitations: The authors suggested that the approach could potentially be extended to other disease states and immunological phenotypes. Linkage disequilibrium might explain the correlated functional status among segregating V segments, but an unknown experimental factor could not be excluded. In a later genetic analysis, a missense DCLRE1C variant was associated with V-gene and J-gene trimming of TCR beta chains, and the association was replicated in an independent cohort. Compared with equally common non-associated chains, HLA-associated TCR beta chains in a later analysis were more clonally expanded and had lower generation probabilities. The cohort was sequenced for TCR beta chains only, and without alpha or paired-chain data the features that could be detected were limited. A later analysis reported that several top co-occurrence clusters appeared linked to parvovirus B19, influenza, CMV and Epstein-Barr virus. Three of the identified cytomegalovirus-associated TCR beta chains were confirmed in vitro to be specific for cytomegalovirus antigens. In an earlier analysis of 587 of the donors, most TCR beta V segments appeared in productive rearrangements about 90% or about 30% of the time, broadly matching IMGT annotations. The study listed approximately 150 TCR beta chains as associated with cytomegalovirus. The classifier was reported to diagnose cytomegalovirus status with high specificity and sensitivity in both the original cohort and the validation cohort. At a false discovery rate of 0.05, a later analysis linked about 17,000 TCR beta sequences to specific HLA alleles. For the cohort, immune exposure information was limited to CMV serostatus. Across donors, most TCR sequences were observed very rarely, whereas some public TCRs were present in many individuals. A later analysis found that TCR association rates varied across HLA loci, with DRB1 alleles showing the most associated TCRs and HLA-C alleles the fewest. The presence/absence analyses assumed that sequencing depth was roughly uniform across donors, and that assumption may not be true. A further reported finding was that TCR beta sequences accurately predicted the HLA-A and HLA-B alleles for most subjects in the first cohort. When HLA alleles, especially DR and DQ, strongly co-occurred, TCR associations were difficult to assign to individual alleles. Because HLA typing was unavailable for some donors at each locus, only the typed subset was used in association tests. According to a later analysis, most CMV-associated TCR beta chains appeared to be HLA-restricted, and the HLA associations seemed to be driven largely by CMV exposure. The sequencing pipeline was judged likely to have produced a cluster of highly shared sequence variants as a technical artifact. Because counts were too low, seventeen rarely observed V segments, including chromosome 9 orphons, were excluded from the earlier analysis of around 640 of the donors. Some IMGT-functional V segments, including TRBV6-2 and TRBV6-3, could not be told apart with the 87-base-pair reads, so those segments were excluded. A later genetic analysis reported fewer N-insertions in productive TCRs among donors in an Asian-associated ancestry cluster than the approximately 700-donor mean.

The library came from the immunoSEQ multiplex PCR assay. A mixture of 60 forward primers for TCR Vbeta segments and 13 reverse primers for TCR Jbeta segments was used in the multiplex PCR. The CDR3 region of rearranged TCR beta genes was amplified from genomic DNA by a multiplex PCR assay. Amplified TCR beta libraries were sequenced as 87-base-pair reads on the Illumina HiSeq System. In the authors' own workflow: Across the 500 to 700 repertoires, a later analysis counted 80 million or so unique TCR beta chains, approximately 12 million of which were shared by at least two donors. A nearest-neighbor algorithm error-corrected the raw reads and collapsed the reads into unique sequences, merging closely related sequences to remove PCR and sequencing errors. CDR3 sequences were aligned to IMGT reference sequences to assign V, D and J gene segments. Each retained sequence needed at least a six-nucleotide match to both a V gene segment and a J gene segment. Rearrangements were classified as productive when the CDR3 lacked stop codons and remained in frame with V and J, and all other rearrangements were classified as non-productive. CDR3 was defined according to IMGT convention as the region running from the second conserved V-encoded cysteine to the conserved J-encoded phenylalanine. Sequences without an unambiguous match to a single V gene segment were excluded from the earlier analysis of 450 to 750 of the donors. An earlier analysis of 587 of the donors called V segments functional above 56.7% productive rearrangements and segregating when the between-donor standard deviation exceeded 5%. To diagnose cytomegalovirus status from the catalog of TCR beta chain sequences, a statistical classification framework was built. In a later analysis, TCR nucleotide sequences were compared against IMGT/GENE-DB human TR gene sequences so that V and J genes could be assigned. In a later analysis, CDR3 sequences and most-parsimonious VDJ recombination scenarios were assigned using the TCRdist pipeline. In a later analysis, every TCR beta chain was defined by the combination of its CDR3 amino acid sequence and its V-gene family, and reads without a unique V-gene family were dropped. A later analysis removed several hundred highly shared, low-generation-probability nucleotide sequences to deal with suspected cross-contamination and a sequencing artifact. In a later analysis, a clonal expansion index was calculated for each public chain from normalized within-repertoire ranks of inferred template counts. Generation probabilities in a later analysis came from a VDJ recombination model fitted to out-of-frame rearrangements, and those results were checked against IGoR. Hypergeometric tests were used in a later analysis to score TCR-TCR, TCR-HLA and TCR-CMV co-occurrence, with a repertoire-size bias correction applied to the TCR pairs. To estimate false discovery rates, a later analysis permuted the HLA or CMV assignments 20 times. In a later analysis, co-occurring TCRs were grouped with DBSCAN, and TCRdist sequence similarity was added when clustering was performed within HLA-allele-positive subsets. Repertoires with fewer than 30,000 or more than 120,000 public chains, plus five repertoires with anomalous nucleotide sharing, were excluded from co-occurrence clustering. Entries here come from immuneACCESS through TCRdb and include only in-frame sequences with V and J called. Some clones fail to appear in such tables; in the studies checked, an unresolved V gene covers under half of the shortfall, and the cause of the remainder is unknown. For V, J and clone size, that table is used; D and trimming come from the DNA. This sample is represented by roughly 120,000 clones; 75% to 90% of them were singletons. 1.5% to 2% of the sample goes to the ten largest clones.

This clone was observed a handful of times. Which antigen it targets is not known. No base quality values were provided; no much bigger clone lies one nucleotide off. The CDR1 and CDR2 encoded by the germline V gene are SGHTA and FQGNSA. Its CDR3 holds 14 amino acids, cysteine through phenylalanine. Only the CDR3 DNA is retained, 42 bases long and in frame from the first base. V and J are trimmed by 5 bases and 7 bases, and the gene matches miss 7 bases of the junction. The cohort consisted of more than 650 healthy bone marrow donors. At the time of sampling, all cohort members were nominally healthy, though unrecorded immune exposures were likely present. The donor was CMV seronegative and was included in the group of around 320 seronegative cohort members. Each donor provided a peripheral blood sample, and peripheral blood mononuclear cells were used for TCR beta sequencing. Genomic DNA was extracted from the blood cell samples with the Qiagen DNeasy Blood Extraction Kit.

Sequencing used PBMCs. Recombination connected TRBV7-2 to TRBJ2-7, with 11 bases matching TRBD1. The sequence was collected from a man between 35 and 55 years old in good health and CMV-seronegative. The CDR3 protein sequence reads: CASSRRDRGAEQYF. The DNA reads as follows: TGTGCCAGCAGCCGTCGGGACAGGGGGGCGGAGCAGTACTTC. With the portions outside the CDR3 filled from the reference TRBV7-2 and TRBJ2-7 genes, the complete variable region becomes GAGVSQSPSNKVTEKGKDVELRCDPISGHTALYWYRQSLGQGLEFLIYFQGNSAPDKSGLPSDRFSAERTGGSVSTLTIQRTQQEDSAVYLCASSRRDRGAEQYFGPGTRLTVT.